The subject of this entry is one TCR beta chain. This clonotype showed up just a few times. Its antigen specificity is not known. No base-level quality is on record; no much larger clone is a single base apart. The sample originates from a study of CD8 T cells in ankylosing spondylitis (dated by TCRdb to 2016 to 2017). Study-wide context: The study profiled T cell receptor beta repertoires in healthy donors and ankylosing spondylitis patients to find disease-linked TCR variants. The full study cohort comprised around 23 ankylosing spondylitis patients and roughly 100 healthy donors. Samples of peripheral blood were taken, and for ankylosing spondylitis patients, synovial fluid was collected as well.

The full study reports these points: Significant enrichment of the disease-linked clones was reported in matched synovial fluid samples from ankylosing spondylitis patients. Blood from ankylosing spondylitis patients appeared to be characterized by a TCR beta motif composed of about eight highly homologous amino acid variants. Some motif variants had previously been reported in the synovial fluid and blood of reactive arthritis patients, which suggests shared mechanisms of disease initiation. The disease-linked clones had a CD8+ phenotype and were found at relatively low frequencies in peripheral blood.

TCRdb shows the sequencer as Illumina HiSeq 2500. TCR beta libraries were prepared by quantitative 5'-RACE with molecular barcodes. The authors' analysis ran thus. A new computational method, built on a probabilistic model of VDJ rearrangement, was used to identify disease-linked TCR variants. The raw public data were reprocessed by TCRdb itself: fastp quality trimming at Q25, MiXCR clonotype calling, in-frame beta chains only. Records with the same CDR3 protein are collapsed into one entry carrying the most frequent genes and DNA. The V and J calls were not made by the authors but by TCRdb's processing. Counted in this sample were about 220,000 distinct CDR3 sequences; 6% to 8.5% of them appeared once. Clones ranked in the top ten supply approximately 15% of the sample. Including cysteine and phenylalanine, the CDR3 has 13 amino acids. Only the CDR3 region is kept as DNA, spanning 39 bases read in frame from base 1. Trimming takes 3 bases off V and 6 bases off J; junction bases not matched to a gene: 5. The germline V gene specifies SGDLS as CDR1 and YYNGEE as CDR2.

This receptor was obtained from a male donor with ankylosing spondylitis. The rearrangement joined TRBV9 to TRBJ2-7; TRBD2 matches 8 bases in the middle. Sequencing was done on a sample of blood, either unsorted or a sorted T cell fraction (not recorded which). CDR3 region: CASSAGTRSEQYF. The DNA sequence follows: TGTGCCAGCAGCGCCGGGACTAGAAGCGAGCAGTACTTC.